This TCR beta chain was profiled in a study of blood T cells in healthy people across ages. Through a sample-barcoded 5' primer and a J-beta primer mix, a second PCR was run for roughly 6 to 11 cycles. One entry per CDR3 protein, called by TCRdb with MiXCR from the 5' RACE reads. The repertoire consists of about 780,000 distinct CDR3 sequences, with roughly 25% occurring once and the leading ten covering over 2.5%. In germline, CDR1 is MGHDK, CDR2 SYGVNS. J was trimmed by 4 bases and V by 1 base; bases with no gene match: 7. This CDR3 has 16 amino acids. This same sample was also part of a study on T cells of mothers and their children. That paper states: The M1S primer of the second PCR added sample barcodes and 2-4 random nucleotides. Each child gave approximately 3.2 million TCR beta CDR3 reads (each mother, over 9.5 million).

The chain joins TRBV25-1 to TRBJ2-3, with 8 bases that match TRBD1. The TCR comes from a boy younger than 18 in good health. Material for sequencing was blood. The CDR3 nucleotides read TGTGCCAGCAGTGAATCGAGGACAGGGTGGGCAGATACGCAGTATTTT. Amino acid sequence: CASSESRTGWADTQYF.